The next 28 T cell receptor beta chains were all read from a single sample in a study of technical replicates of blood from a few donors. Clones were read by immunoSEQ multiplex PCR, and TCRdb kept only the in-frame ones, dropping some. The table records approximately 87,000 clones, approximately 92% of them present only once. Input material: T cells isolated from PBMCs. The origin of the receptors is a human donor in good health. Some clones in this sample may be carry-over from other donors' samples.

The rearrangement links TRBV6-4 to TRBJ2-2, with 7 bases that match TRBD2. The germline CDR1 and CDR2 sequences are MRHNA and SNTAGT. V shed 10 bases, J shed 5 bases, and the junction held 7 bases outside the gene matches. The CDR3 is 13 amino acids. CDR3 sequence reads: CATRRRETGELFF. The DNA for the CDR3 is TGTGCCACCCGACGGCGGGAGACCGGGGAGCTGTTTTTT.

The count of this clone is one. The rearrangement links TRBV7-8 to TRBJ2-5, with 7 bases that match TRBD2. Germline CDR1 and CDR2: SGHVS and FQNEAQ. The ends lost 7 bases at V and 2 bases at J; junction bases unmatched: 7. The CDR3 is 14 residues long. The CDR3 DNA sequence: TGTGCCAGCACCCCTGGGGGGGATCAAGAGACCCAGTACTTC. Translating gives CASTPGGDQETQYF. The full variable domain, in which reference TRBV7-8 and TRBJ2-5 provide the parts outside the CDR3, is GAGVSQSPRYKVAKRGQDVALRCDPISGHVSLFWYQQALGQGPEFLTYFQNEAQLDKSGLPSDRFFAERPEGSVSTLKIQRTQQEDSAVYLCASTPGGDQETQYFGPGTRLLVL.

This rearrangement joins TRBV19 to TRBJ1-2; 7 nucleotides agree with TRBD1. This CDR3 comprises 15 residues. J lost 4 bases, V lost 3 bases, and 8 bases had no gene match. The germline gives CDR1 LNHDA, CDR2 SQIVND (reference sequence). The CDR3 reads CASSIFGGQTYGYTF. Written as DNA, the CDR3 is TGTGCCAGTAGTATCTTCGGGGGACAGACCTATGGCTACACCTTC.

The chain links TRBV4-1 to TRBJ1-2; a possible D gene is TRBD1 (5 bases). The V end was cut by 1 base, the J end by 5 bases, with 11 bases between. Germline values: CDR1 MGHRA, CDR2 YSYEKL. CDR3 length equals 14 residues. In nucleotides, the CDR3 is TGCGCCAGCAGCCAAGCTGGCGGGGGGTATGGCTACACCTTC. This translates into CASSQAGGGYGYTF.

CDR3 nucleotide sequence: TGCGCCAGCAGCTTGACGGGACAGGTGAACACTGAAGCTTTCTTT. Amino acid sequence: CASSLTGQVNTEAFF. This chain connects TRBV5-1 to TRBJ1-1; 8 bases are shared with TRBD1. Trimming took 1 base from V and 0 from J; bases not matched to a gene: 2. Germline lookup yields CDR1 SGHRS and CDR2 YFSETQ. This CDR3 has 15 amino acids.

This chain connects TRBV28 to TRBJ1-5, with 9 bases lining up with TRBD1. This CDR3 has 17 amino acids. Germline V gene data show CDR1 as MDHEN and CDR2 as SYDVKM. The V and J ends lost 3 bases and 6 bases, in that order; junction bases with no gene match: 12. CDR3 nucleotide sequence: TGTGCCAGCAGTTTTTTGCCGGGACAGGGTCGAGGTCAGCCCCAGCATTTT. Protein: CASSFLPGQGRGQPQHF. Complete variable domain (other parts from reference TRBV28 and TRBJ1-5): DVKVTQSSRYLVKRTGEKVFLECVQDMDHENMFWYRQDPGLGLRLIYFSYDVKMKEKGDIPEGYSVSREKKERFSLILESASTNQTSMYLCASSFLPGQGRGQPQHFGDGTRLSIL.

The chain combines TRBV7-9 with TRBJ2-7; possible D gene TRBD1, 5 bases. The CDR3 is 14 residues long. V dropped 7 bases and J dropped 2 bases, with 15 bases sitting between them. The V gene's germline CDR1 is SEHNR and CDR2 FQNEAQ (reference sequence). The CDR3 here is CASTQSQGPYEQYF. In DNA form, the CDR3 reads TGTGCCAGCACCCAAAGCCAGGGTCCCTACGAGCAGTACTTC.

The rearrangement links TRBV28 to TRBJ2-3, with 12 positions matching TRBD2. Trimming took 6 bases from V and 6 from J; bases not matched to a gene: 7. The CDR3 consists of 15 residues. The germline V gene has CDR1 MDHEN and CDR2 SYDVKM. The CDR3 loop reads CASRRLGLAGDTQYF. CDR3 nucleotides: TGTGCCAGCAGACGACTTGGACTAGCGGGGGATACGCAGTATTTT.

The V gene is TRBV15, the J gene TRBJ2-2; 8 nucleotides align to TRBD1. The CDR3 loop spans 15 amino acids. J was trimmed by 1 base and V by 5 bases; bases with no gene match: 3. Germline CDR1 LNHNV, CDR2 YYDKDF (reference sequence). In DNA, the CDR3 is TGTGCCACCAGCCTGGGGACAGGGAACACCGGGGAGCTGTTTTTT. Translating gives CATSLGTGNTGELFF.

This clone was observed once. CDR3 amino acids: CASSPQGGTGELFF. Here the CDR3 DNA reads TGTGCCAGCTCACCTCAGGGGGGAACCGGGGAGCTGTTTTTT. This rearrangement joins TRBV18 to TRBJ2-2, with a tentative D call TRBD1 (7 bases). The V and J ends lost 3 bases and 5 bases respectively, with 10 bases between them. This CDR3 has 14 amino acids. Per germline, CDR1 KGHSH and CDR2 LQKENI.

The chain uses TRBV28 and TRBJ2-1; perhaps TRBD2 as D (6 bases). This CDR3 contains 13 residues. Trimming took off 8 bases at V and 4 bases at J, with 12 bases between the two ends. Germline values: CDR1 MDHEN, CDR2 SYDVKM. The CDR3 sequence: CASHQGGYNEQFF. In DNA, the CDR3 is TGTGCCAGCCACCAGGGAGGTTACAATGAGCAGTTCTTC.

V usage is TRBV28 and J usage is TRBJ1-3, with D uncertain. In germline, CDR1 is MDHEN, CDR2 SYDVKM. This CDR3 region has 14 residues. V shed 3 bases and J shed 0 bases, with 6 bases lying between them. The CDR3 loop reads CASSLEGSGNTIYF. CDR3 coding DNA: TGTGCCAGCAGTTTGGAGGGCTCTGGAAACACCATATATTTT.

The rearrangement links TRBV27 to TRBJ1-5; D not resolved. CDR1 is MNHEY, CDR2 SMNVEV, per germline (reference sequence). The CDR3 runs 11 residues. V lost 8 bases and J lost 3, with 5 bases in between. The CDR3 region is CASGLNQPQHF. In DNA, the CDR3 is TGTGCCAGCGGACTCAATCAGCCCCAGCATTTT.

The table lists this clone with a count of one. CDR3 coding DNA: TGCGCCAGCAGACAGGCCCCGAACACTGAAGCTTTCTTT. Protein: CASRQAPNTEAFF. The chain employs TRBV10-2 and TRBJ1-1, with D possibly TRBD1 on 5 matching bases. The V gene lost 6 bases and the J gene lost 1 base, with 9 bases spanning the gap. The CDR3 extends over 13 amino acids. Germline CDR1 WSHSY, CDR2 SAAADI.

This sequence joins TRBV11-3 and TRBJ2-1, with 13 bases that match TRBD2. V gave up 5 bases and J gave up 7 bases; unmatched junction bases: 8. Germline assignment: CDR1 SGHNT and CDR2 YENEEA. CDR3 length: 16 residues. CDR3 DNA sequence: TGTGCCAGCAGCGACCCTTGGACTAGCGGGAGTAATGAGCAGTTCTTC. It yields the protein CASSDPWTSGSNEQFF. The full variable domain, its missing parts supplied by reference TRBV11-3 and TRBJ2-1, is EAGVVQSPRYKIIEKKQPVAFWCNPISGHNTLYWYLQNLGQGPELLIRYENEEAVDDSQLPKDRFSAERLKGVDSTLKIQPAELGDSAVYLCASSDPWTSGSNEQFFGPGTRLTVL.

The rearrangement joins TRBV7-9 to TRBJ2-3; 11 nucleotides align to TRBD2. The V segment lost 6 bases and the J segment 3 bases; nucleotides outside the gene matches: 2. The V gene's germline CDR1 is SEHNR and CDR2 FQNEAQ (reference sequence). There are 14 residues in the CDR3. The CDR3 DNA sequence: TGTGCCAGCAGGACTAGCGGGATAACAGATACGCAGTATTTT. Translated: CASRTSGITDTQYF.

This clone was recorded once. The chain recombines TRBV9 with TRBJ1-2; D perhaps matches TRBD1 (5 bases). Trimming removed 3 bases at V and 4 bases at J, with 10 bases between. From germline, CDR1 is SGDLS and CDR2 YYNGEE. The CDR3 consists of 13 residues. The CDR3 sequence is CASSATDIYGYTF. Written as DNA, the CDR3 is TGTGCCAGCAGCGCGACAGATATCTATGGCTACACCTTC.

J is TRBJ2-1 and V is TRBV4-3; 9 positions match TRBD2. This CDR3 is 15 amino acids long. Trimming cost V 0 bases and J 7 bases; bases outside gene matches: 4. The germline V gene has CDR1 LGHNA and CDR2 YSLEER. This CDR3 is CASSQDRLAGNEQFF. The CDR3 DNA reads as TGCGCCAGCAGCCAAGATAGGCTAGCGGGGAATGAGCAGTTCTTC.

J is TRBJ1-2 and V is TRBV11-2, with D maybe TRBD1 (5 bases). Between the trimmed V and J ends, which lost 3 bases and 2 bases, there was a span of 13 bases. Germline CDR1 SGHAT, CDR2 FQNNGV. This CDR3 has 15 residues. The CDR3 DNA sequence: TGTGCCAGCAGCTTTTTAGGGGTTGGGAACTATGGCTACACCTTC. It is translated as CASSFLGVGNYGYTF.

The V gene is TRBV19, the J gene TRBJ1-1, with 9 nucleotides matching TRBD1. The V and J ends lost 5 bases and 0 bases, in that order; junction bases with no gene match: 7. The CDR3 runs to 16 residues. Germline values: CDR1 LNHDA, CDR2 SQIVND (reference sequence). The CDR3 nucleotides are TGTGCCAGTAGTTGTGTACAGGGGGCAATGAACACTGAAGCTTTCTTT. Protein product: CASSCVQGAMNTEAFF.

The chain is built from TRBV10-3 and TRBJ1-1, with D tentatively TRBD1 (5 bases). The CDR3 runs 13 residues. The germline CDR1 and CDR2 sequences are ENHRY and SYGVKD. The V end lost 6 bases, the J end lost 8 bases, and 16 bases lay between the germline ends. The CDR3 coding sequence is TGTGCCATCAGCCTCCTCTACCAGGGAGAAGCTTTCTTT. This gives the protein CAISLLYQGEAFF.

This rearrangement joins TRBV10-3 to TRBJ2-1, with unresolved D. The germline V gene has CDR1 ENHRY and CDR2 SYGVKD. Trimming removed 3 bases from V and 7 bases from J, with 7 bases in between. The CDR3 length is 12 residues. Written as DNA, the CDR3 is TGTGCCATCAGTGAAGCTGCTAATGAGCAGTTCTTC. Residues: CAISEAANEQFF.

CDR3 coding DNA: TGTGCCATCGAGGACAGTAAAGAGAATGAGCAGTTCTTC. Translation gives CAIEDSKENEQFF. The rearrangement joins TRBV2 to TRBJ2-1; possibly TRBD1 for D (6 bases). The CDR3 length is 13 residues. Germline V CDR1 and CDR2: SNHLY, FYNNEI. Deletions cut 10 bases from V and 7 bases from J, with 17 bases between.

This sequence joins TRBV19 and TRBJ2-1; 11 nucleotides align to TRBD2. Germline-derived CDR1 and CDR2 are LNHDA and SQIVND (reference sequence). V lost 7 bases, J lost 4 bases, and 6 bases stayed unmatched. This CDR3 spans 15 amino acids. The CDR3 DNA reads as TGTGCCAGTACCGCCGGGACTAGCGGATACAATGAGCAGTTCTTC. Translation: CASTAGTSGYNEQFF. Full variable domain (rest looked up from reference TRBV19 and TRBJ2-1): DGGITQSPKYLFRKEGQNVTLSCEQNLNHDAMYWYRQDPGQGLRLIYYSQIVNDFQKGDIAEGYSVSREKKESFPLTVTSAQKNPTAFYLCASTAGTSGYNEQFFGPGTRLTVL.

The rearrangement uses TRBV2 and TRBJ2-2; TRBD2 is a possible D gene (6 bases). Trimming cost V 7 bases and J 2 bases, with 26 bases left between them. The CDR3 length is 19 residues. In germline, CDR1 is SNHLY, CDR2 FYNNEI. As DNA, the CDR3 is TGTGCCAGCAAGGCCCTCGTTGGAGGGCCGTCCCTAAACACCGGGGAGCTGTTTTTT. It specifies CASKALVGGPSLNTGELFF.

The rearrangement uses TRBV19 and TRBJ2-5; 10 bases align to TRBD2. The V and J ends lost 4 bases and 5 bases, in that order; junction bases with no gene match: 10. The CDR3 is 16 amino acids. Germline CDR1 is LNHDA and CDR2 is SQIVND (reference sequence). The CDR3 protein is CASSNPLAGVWETQYF. The CDR3 DNA sequence: TGTGCCAGTAGTAACCCTCTAGCGGGAGTATGGGAGACCCAGTACTTC.

The rearrangement joins TRBV19 to TRBJ1-5; 10 bases align to TRBD1. CDR1 and CDR2 from the germline V gene are LNHDA and SQIVND (reference sequence). V shed 8 bases and J 4 bases; nucleotides not matched to a gene: 5. This CDR3 has 14 amino acids. CDR3 bases: TGTGCCAGTGCGGGACAGGGGTGGAATCAGCCCCAGCATTTT. This encodes CASAGQGWNQPQHF.

J is TRBJ2-1 and V is TRBV10-3, with 14 bases lining up with TRBD2. This CDR3 region has 16 residues. Germline assignment: CDR1 ENHRY and CDR2 SYGVKD. After removal of 0 bases from V and 8 bases from J, the junction contained 3 bases not matched to a gene. The CDR3 DNA reads TGTGCCATCAGTGAGTCGACTAGCGGGAGGGATGATGAGCAGTTCTTC. Its protein is CAISESTSGRDDEQFF.